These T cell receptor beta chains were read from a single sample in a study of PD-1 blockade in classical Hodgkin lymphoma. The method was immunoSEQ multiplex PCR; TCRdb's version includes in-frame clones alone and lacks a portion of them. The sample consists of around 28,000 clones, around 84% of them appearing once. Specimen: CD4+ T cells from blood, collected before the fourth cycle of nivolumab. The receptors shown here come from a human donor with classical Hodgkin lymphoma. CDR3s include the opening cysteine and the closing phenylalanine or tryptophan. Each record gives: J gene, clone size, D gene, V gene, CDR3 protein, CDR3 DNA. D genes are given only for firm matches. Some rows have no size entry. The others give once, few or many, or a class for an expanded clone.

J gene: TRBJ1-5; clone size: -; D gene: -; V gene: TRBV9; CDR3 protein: CASSVTGNQPQHF; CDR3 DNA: TGTGCCAGCAGCGTAACAGGGAATCAGCCCCAGCATTTT
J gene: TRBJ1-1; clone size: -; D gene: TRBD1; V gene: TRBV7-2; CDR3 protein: CASSRSGTGVTEAFF; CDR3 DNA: TGTGCCAGCAGCAGATCCGGGACAGGGGTTACTGAAGCTTTCTTT
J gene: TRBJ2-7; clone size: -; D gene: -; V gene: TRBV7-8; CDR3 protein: CASSIDRDPFREQYF; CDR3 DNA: TGTGCCAGCAGCATTGACCGGGACCCCTTTCGGGAGCAGTACTTC
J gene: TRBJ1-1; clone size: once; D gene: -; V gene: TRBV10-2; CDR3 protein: CASSESRQGTEAFF; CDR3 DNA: TGCGCCAGCAGTGAGTCGAGACAAGGAACTGAAGCTTTCTTT
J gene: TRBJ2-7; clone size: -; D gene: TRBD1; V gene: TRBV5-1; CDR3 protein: CASSYTSGTATYEQYF; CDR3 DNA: TGCGCCAGCAGCTACACCTCCGGGACAGCGACCTACGAGCAGTACTTC
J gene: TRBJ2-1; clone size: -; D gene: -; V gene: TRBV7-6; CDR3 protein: CASSAKQGWGEQFF; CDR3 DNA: TGTGCCAGCAGCGCCAAACAAGGGTGGGGTGAGCAGTTCTTC
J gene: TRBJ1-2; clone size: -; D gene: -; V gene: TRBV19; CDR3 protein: CASSMGQIANYGYTF; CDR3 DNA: TGTGCCAGTAGTATGGGACAAATAGCTAACTATGGCTACACCTTC
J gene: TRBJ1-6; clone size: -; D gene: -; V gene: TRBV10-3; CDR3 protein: CAISGRNSPLHF; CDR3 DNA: TGTGCCATCAGTGGACGGAATTCACCCCTCCACTTT
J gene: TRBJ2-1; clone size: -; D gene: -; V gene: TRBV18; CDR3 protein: CASSPVGGSYNEQFF; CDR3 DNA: TGTGCCAGCTCACCTGTTGGGGGATCCTACAATGAGCAGTTCTTC
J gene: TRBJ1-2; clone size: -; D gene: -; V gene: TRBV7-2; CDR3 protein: CASSPTYGYTF; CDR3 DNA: TGTGCCAGCAGCCCTACCTATGGCTACACCTTC
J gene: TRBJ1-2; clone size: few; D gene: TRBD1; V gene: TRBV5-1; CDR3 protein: CASSFWTGDYGYTF; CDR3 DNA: TGCGCCAGCAGCTTCTGGACAGGGGACTATGGCTACACCTTC
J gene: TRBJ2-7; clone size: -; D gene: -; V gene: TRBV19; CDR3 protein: CASRRDPRSDNEQYF; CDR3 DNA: TGTGCCAGTAGACGGGACCCACGTTCTGACAACGAGCAGTACTTC
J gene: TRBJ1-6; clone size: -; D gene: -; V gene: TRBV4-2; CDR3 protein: CASSRIQGSYNSPLHF; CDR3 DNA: TGTGCCAGCAGCCGGATACAGGGCTCCTATAATTCACCCCTCCACTTT
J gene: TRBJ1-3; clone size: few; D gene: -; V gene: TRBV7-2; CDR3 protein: CASSLAGGTGNTIYF; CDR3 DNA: TGTGCCAGCAGCTTAGCAGGGGGTACTGGAAACACCATATATTTT
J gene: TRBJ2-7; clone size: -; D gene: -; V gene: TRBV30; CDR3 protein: CACSTRRGISYEQYF; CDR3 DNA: TGTGCCTGCTCAACGCGTCGGGGGATATCCTACGAGCAGTACTTC
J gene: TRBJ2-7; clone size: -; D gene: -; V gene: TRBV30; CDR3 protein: CAWSDGGSYNSYEQYF; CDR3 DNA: TGTGCCTGGAGTGATGGAGGGTCTTATAACTCCTACGAGCAGTACTTC
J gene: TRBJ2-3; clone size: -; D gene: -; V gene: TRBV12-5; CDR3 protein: CASGLNSGFSDTQYF; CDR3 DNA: TGTGCTAGTGGTTTGAACTCAGGGTTCTCAGATACGCAGTATTTT
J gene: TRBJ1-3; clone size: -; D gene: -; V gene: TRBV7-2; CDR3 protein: CASSLRGIPGNTIYF; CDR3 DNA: TGTGCCAGCAGCTTAAGAGGGATCCCTGGAAACACCATATATTTT
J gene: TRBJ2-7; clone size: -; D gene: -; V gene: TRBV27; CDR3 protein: CASSNGGFYEQYF; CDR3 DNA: TGTGCCAGCAGTAATGGCGGCTTCTACGAGCAGTACTTC
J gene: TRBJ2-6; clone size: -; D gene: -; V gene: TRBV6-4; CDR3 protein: CLTAGTHYFLSGANVLTF; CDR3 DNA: TGTCTTACGGCTGGGACACACTATTTCCTCTCTGGGGCCAACGTCCTGACTTTC
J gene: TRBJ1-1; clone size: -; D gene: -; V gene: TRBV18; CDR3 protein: CASSPGGWGGTEAFF; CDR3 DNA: TGTGCCAGCTCACCAGGTGGATGGGGGGGGACTGAAGCTTTCTTT
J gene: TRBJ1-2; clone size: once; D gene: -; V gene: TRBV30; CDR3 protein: CAWSLTGLGGYTF; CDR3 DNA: TGTGCCTGGAGTCTCACAGGGCTCGGAGGCTACACCTTC
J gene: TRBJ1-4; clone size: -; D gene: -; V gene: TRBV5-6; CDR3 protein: CASSELPLGTLGEKLFF; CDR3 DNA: TGTGCCAGCAGCGAGCTCCCTCTCGGGACCCTGGGAGAAAAACTGTTTTTT
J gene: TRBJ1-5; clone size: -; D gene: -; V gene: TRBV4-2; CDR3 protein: CASSQQPGLNQPQHF; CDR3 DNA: TGTGCCAGCAGCCAACAACCGGGGCTCAATCAGCCCCAGCATTTT
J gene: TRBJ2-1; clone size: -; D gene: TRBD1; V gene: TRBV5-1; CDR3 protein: CASSKNRGPYNEQFF; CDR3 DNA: TGCGCCAGCAGCAAAAACAGGGGTCCCTACAATGAGCAGTTCTTC
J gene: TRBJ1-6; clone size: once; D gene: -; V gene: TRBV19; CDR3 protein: CASRTDHNSPLHF; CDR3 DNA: TGTGCCAGTAGGACGGATCATAATTCACCCCTCCACTTT
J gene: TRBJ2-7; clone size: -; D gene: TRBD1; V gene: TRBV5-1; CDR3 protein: CASSLVTGPPYEQYF; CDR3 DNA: TGCGCCAGCAGCTTGGTGACAGGGCCCCCCTACGAGCAGTACTTC
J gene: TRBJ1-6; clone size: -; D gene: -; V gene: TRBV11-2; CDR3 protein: CASTLTSQAQTLHF; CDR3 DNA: TGTGCCAGCACCCTGACGAGCCAGGCGCAAACCCTCCACTTT
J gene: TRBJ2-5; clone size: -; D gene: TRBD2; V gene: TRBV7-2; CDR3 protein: CASSKGLAGVETQYF; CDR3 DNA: TGTGCCAGCAGCAAAGGACTAGCGGGGGTTGAGACCCAGTACTTC